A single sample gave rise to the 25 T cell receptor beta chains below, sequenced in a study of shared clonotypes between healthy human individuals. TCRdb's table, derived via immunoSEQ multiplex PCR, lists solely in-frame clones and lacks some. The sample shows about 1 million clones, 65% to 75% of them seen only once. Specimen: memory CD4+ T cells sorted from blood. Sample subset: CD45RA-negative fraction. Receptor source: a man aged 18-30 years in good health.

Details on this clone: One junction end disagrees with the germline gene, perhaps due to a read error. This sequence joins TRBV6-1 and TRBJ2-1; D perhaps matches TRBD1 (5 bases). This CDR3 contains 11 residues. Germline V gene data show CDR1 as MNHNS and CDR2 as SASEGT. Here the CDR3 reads CVTALYNEQFF. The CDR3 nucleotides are TGCGTGACAGCACTCTACAATGAGCAGTTCTTC.

DNA of the CDR3: TGTGCCAGCAGCTTAGGACTAGGCGGGGCAGATACGCAGTATTTT. The encoded protein is CASSLGLGGADTQYF. The chain carries TRBV7-9 and TRBJ2-3, with D tentatively TRBD2 (6 bases). The germline V gene has CDR1 SEHNR and CDR2 FQNEAQ (reference sequence). The CDR3 is made up of 15 amino acids. V dropped 1 base and J dropped 4 bases, with 12 bases sitting between them.

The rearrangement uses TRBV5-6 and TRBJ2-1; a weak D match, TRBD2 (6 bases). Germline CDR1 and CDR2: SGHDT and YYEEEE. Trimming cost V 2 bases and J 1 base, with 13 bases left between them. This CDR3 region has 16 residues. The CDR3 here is CASSFLSGGSYNEQFF. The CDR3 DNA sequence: TGTGCCAGCAGCTTCCTTAGCGGCGGTTCCTACAATGAGCAGTTCTTC.

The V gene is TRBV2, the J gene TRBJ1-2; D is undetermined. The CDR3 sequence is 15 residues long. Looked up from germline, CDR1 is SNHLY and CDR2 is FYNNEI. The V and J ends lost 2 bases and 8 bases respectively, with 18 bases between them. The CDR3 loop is CASSEISGSNGGYTF. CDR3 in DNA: TGTGCCAGCAGTGAAATCTCCGGCTCAAATGGGGGCTACACCTTC.

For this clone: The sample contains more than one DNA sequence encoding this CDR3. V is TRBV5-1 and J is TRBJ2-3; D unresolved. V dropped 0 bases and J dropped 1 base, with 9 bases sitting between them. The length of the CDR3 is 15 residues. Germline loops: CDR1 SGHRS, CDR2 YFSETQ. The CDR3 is CASSLGSAGTDTQYF. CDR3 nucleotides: TGCGCCAGCAGCTTGGGCAGCGCTGGCACAGATACGCAGTATTTT.

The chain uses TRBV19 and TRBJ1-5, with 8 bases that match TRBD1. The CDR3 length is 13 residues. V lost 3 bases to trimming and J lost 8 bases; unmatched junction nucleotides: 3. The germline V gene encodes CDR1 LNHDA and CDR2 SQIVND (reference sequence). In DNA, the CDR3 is TGTGCCAGTAGTATCGACAGGGGCGAGCCCCAGCATTTT. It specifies CASSIDRGEPQHF.

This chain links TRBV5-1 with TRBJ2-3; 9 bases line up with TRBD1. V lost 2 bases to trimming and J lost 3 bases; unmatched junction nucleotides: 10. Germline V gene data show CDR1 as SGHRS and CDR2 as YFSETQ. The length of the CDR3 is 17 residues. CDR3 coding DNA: TGCGCCAGCAGCTTCACCCTCGGGACAGGGTTGACAGATACGCAGTATTTT. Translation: CASSFTLGTGLTDTQYF.

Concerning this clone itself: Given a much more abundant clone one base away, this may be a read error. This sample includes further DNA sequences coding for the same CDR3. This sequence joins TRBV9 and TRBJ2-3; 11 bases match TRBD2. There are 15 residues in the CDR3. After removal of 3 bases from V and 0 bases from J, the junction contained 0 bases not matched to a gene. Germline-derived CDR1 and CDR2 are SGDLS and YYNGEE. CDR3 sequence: CASSGLAGSTDTQYF. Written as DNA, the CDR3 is TGTGCCAGCAGCGGACTAGCGGGGAGCACAGATACGCAGTATTTT.

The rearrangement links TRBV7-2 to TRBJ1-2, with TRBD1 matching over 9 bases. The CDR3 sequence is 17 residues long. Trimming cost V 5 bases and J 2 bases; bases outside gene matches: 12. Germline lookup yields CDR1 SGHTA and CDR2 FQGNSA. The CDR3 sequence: CASSDRDRALRNYGYTF. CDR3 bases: TGTGCCAGCAGCGATCGGGACAGGGCCCTGCGCAACTATGGCTACACCTTC. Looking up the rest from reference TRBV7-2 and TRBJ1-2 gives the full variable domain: GAGVSQSPSNKVTEKGKDVELRCDPISGHTALYWYRQSLGQGLEFLIYFQGNSAPDKSGLPSDRFSAERTGGSVSTLTIQRTQQEDSAVYLCASSDRDRALRNYGYTFGSGTRLTVV.

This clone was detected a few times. CDR3 bases: TGTGCCAGCGAAATCCTGCGCGGGAAGCAGTTCTTC. Protein product: CASEILRGKQFF. The rearrangement joins TRBV7-2 to TRBJ2-1, with a weak D call TRBD2 (6 bases). Trimming cost V 8 bases and J 11 bases, with 16 bases left between them. Germline CDR1 SGHTA, CDR2 FQGNSA. CDR3 size: 12 residues.

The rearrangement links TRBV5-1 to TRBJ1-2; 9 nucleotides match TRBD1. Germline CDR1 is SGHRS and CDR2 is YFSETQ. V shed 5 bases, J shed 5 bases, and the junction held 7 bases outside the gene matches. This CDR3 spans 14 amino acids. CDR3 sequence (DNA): TGCGCCAGCAGGGACACAGGGGGCCCATATGGCTACACCTTC. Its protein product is CASRDTGGPYGYTF.

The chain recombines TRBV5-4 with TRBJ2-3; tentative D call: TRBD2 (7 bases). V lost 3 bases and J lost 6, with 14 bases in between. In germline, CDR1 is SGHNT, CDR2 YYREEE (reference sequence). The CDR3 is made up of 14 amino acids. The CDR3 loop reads CASSSGGAWDTQYF. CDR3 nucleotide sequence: TGTGCCAGCAGCTCTGGGGGGGCCTGGGATACGCAGTATTTT.

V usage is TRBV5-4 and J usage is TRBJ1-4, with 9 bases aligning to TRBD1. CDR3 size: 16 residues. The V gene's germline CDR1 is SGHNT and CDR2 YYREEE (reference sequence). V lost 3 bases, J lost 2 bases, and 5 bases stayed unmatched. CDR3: CASSSTGGVTNEKLFF. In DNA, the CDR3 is TGTGCCAGCAGCTCCACAGGGGGCGTGACTAATGAAAAACTGTTTTTT.

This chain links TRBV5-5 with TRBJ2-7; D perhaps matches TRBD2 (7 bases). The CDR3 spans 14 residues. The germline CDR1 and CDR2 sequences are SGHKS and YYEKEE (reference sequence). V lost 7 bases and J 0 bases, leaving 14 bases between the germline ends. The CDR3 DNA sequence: TGTGCCAGCGCGACCCGGGGGGCCTCCTACGAGCAGTACTTC. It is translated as CASATRGASYEQYF.

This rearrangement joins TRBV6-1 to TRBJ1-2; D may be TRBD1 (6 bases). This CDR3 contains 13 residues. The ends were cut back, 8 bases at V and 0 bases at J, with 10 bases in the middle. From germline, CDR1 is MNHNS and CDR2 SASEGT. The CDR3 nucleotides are TGTGCCAGCGCCGGACAGTCTAACTATGGCTACACCTTC. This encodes CASAGQSNYGYTF.

CDR3 nucleotide sequence: TGTGCCAGCAGCTTGACGGGCGGGAGGACTGAAGCTTTCTTT. As protein: CASSLTGGRTEAFF. This chain connects TRBV7-2 to TRBJ1-1; no firm D call. Germline-derived CDR1 and CDR2 are SGHTA and FQGNSA. The ends were cut back, 3 bases at V and 5 bases at J, with 13 bases in the middle. This CDR3 has 14 amino acids. The full variable domain, with the rest looked up from reference TRBV7-2 and TRBJ1-1, is GAGVSQSPSNKVTEKGKDVELRCDPISGHTALYWYRQSLGQGLEFLIYFQGNSAPDKSGLPSDRFSAERTGGSVSTLTIQRTQQEDSAVYLCASSLTGGRTEAFFGQGTRLTVV.

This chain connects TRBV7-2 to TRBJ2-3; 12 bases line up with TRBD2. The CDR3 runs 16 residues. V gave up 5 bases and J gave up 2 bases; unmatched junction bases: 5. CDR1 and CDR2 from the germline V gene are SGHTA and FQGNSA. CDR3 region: CASSRTSGVPTDTQYF. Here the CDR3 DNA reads TGTGCCAGCAGCCGGACTAGCGGGGTACCCACAGATACGCAGTATTTT.

CDR3 sequence (DNA): TGCGCCAGCAGCCAAGGACAGGGAGGTAATGAAAAACTGTTTTTT. Residues: CASSQGQGGNEKLFF. This chain connects TRBV5-1 to TRBJ1-4; 8 bases line up with TRBD1. V was pared by 4 bases and J by 4 bases, with 6 bases of the junction left unmatched. The CDR3 runs 15 residues. CDR1 and CDR2 (germline): SGHRS, YFSETQ. Full variable domain (outside the CDR3, taken from reference TRBV5-1 and TRBJ1-4): KAGVTQTPRYLIKTRGQQVTLSCSPISGHRSVSWYQQTPGQGLQFLFEYFSETQRNKGNFPGRFSGRQFSNSRSEMNVSTLELGDSALYLCASSQGQGGNEKLFFGSGTQLSVL.

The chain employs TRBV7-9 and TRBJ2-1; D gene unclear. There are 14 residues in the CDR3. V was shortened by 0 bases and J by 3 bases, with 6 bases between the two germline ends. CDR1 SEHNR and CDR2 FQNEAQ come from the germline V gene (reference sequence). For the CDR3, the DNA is TGTGCCAGCAGCTTAGCCCACGTCTACAATGAGCAGTTCTTC. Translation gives CASSLAHVYNEQFF.

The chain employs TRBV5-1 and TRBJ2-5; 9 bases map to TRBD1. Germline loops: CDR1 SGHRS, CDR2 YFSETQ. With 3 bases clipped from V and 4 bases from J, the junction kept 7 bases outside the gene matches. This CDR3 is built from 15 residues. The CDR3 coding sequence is TGCGCCAGCAGCTGGGGACAGGGCGGGACAGAGACCCAGTACTTC. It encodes CASSWGQGGTETQYF.

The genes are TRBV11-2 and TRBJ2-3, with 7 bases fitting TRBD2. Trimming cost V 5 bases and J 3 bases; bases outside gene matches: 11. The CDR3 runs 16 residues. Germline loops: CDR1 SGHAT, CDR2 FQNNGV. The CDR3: CASSHPLRGVTDTQYF. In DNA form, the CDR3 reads TGTGCCAGCAGCCACCCACTTCGGGGGGTGACAGATACGCAGTATTTT.

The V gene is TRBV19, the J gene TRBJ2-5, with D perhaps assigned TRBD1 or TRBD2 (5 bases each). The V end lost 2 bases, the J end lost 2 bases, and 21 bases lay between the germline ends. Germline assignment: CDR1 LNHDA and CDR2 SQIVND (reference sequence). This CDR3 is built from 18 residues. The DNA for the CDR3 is TGTGCCAGTAGTATAAGGCTTGTAGGGGACGGCAGTCAAGAGACCCAGTACTTC. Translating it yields CASSIRLVGDGSQETQYF.

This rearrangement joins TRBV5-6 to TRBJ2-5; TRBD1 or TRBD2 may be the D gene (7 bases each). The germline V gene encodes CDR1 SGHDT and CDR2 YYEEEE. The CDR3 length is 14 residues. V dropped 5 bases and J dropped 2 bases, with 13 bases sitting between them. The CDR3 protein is CASRVRGGQETQYF. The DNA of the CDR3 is TGTGCCAGCAGGGTCAGGGGGGGGCAAGAGACCCAGTACTTC.

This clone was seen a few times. The CDR3, as DNA: TGTGCCACCAGCAGAGATCTACAGAGTCAAGAGACCCAGTACTTC. Protein: CATSRDLQSQETQYF. The rearrangement links TRBV15 to TRBJ2-5; D is unclear. The CDR3 contains 15 residues. The germline V gene has CDR1 LNHNV and CDR2 YYDKDF (reference sequence). V lost 0 bases to trimming and J lost 2 bases, with 10 bases between them.

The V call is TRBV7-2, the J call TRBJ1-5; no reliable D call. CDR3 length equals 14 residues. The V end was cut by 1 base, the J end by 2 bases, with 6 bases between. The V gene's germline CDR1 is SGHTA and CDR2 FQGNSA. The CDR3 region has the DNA TGTGCCAGCAGCTTAGAGGGTGGCAATCAGCCCCAGCATTTT. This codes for CASSLEGGNQPQHF.